This T cell receptor beta chain is drawn from a study of OX40 agonist ivuxolimab in advanced cancers. For the study in its entirety: Ivuxolimab was an agonistic, fully human IgG2 monoclonal antibody directed against OX40 (CD134), a costimulatory receptor. Prior anti-PD-1, anti-PD-L1 or anti-CTLA-4 therapy was permitted, and approximately 40% of dose-escalation patients had received checkpoint inhibitors. Among the roughly 52 dose-escalation patients, approximately 20 had hepatocellular carcinoma, roughly 15 melanoma, 9 renal cell carcinoma and 9 head and neck cancer. Partial responses occurred in three dose-escalation patients: two with cutaneous melanoma and one with hepatocellular carcinoma. The point of sequencing TCRbeta in the periphery was to test whether ivuxolimab changed TCR sequence diversity and drove clonal T-cell expansion. Intravenous ivuxolimab was administered to patients every 2 weeks at six dose levels: 0.01, 0.1, 0.3, 1.5, 3 and 10 mg/kg. The paper covers the monotherapy dose-escalation part of the phase I ivuxolimab trial, which included N of about 51 patients. The dose-escalation cohort was about 87% male with a mean age of about 54 years, ranging from 23 to 79. Paper-wide results and their limitations: On average, CD8+ T cells showed more expanded clones than CD4+ T cells after ivuxolimab. In the 0.1-3.0 mg/kg groups, partial responders were among the patients with the lowest normalized peripheral clonal expansion, particularly in CD8+ T cells. At doses of 0.1 to 3.0 mg/kg, clonal expansion of both CD4+ and CD8+ T cells in blood was seen between baseline and week 6. Which antigens the clonally expanded peripheral T cells were specific for was not determined. Low levels of normalized T-cell clonal expansion were also seen in some patients who did not respond.

For sequencing of the TCRbeta CDR3 region, genomic DNA was extracted from the sorted cells. TCRbeta CDR3 regions were sequenced using the immunoSEQ Assay. The immuneACCESS repertoire file appears here via TCRdb, limited to in-frame rearrangements. These files lack a portion of the clones; in checked studies, under half of the deficit traces to unresolved V genes, and the cause of the others is not known. The sample profile shows approximately 12,000 clones; over 75% of them were found once. The ten largest clones take up around 75% of the sample. Trimming costs V 6 bases and J 2 bases, and their ends lie 21 bases apart. The CDR3 goes from the cysteine to the phenylalanine over 17 residues. Only the CDR3 part of the read is kept: 51 bases, read in frame from the first base. The trial excluded patients who had a history of autoimmune disease or who were on systemic immunosuppression. Peripheral blood for TCR sequencing was drawn from every dose cohort at baseline, at cycle 4 day 1 and at cycle 7 day 1. Samples came from an open-label, multicenter, first-in-human phase I dose-escalation trial of ivuxolimab. Adults with locally advanced or metastatic melanoma, renal cell carcinoma, hepatocellular carcinoma or head and neck squamous cell carcinoma were enrolled in the trial. CD4+ and CD8+ T cells were sorted separately from peripheral blood before TCR sequencing.

About this clone itself: No antigen is known for it. Base qualities are not recorded, but no much larger clone differs from it by a single base.

This clonotype was obtained from an adult with an advanced solid tumor such as melanoma, head and neck, liver or kidney cancer. Recombination joined TRBV23-1 with TRBJ2-3; TRBD1 is possibly the D segment (5 matching bases). TRBV23-1 is given ORF status, its function remaining uncertain. Material: CD4+ or CD8+ T cells sorted from blood, obtained in a trial of the OX40 agonist ivuxolimab. The DNA reads as follows: TGCGCCAGCAGCCCTTACCTGGACACAGCGATCACAGATACGCAGTATTTT. Its coded protein is CASSPYLDTAITDTQYF.